Listed below are T cell receptor beta chains from one sample, sequenced in a study of blood T cell repertoires in COVID-19. Assay: immunoSEQ multiplex PCR; the TCRdb copy retains only in-frame clones and omits some. The sample shows a few hundred thousand clones, approximately 88% of them seen only once. The sequenced sample was peripheral blood. These receptors were collected from a woman between 45 and 60 years old with COVID-19, enrolled during active disease. CDR3s leave out the opening cysteine and the closing phenylalanine or tryptophan.

v_call | cdr3_aa
TRBV27 | ASSLYSTGELF
TRBV6-5 | ASSSSRTGAGELF
TRBV4-2 | ASSQDETEAF
TRBV19 | ASSYRRGDSYEQY
TRBV29-1 | SVEEGFRGTDTQY
TRBV4-2 | ASRGGQNTQY
TRBV7-2 | ASSLGGGANTGELF
TRBV10-3 | AISEPLRALPKPGGHSPLH
TRBV25-1 | ASSGRDSSGNTIY
TRBV5-4 | ASSTEGSYNSPLH
TRBV6-6 | ASSLGTGRNTEAF
TRBV7-2 | ASSLGPTGSEAF
TRBV24-1 | ATSEGTGLTNYGYT
TRBV4-1 | ASSQSGRTGGLYEQY
TRBV25-1 | ASSGRDSKGDYGYT
TRBV2 | ASSLTGGYEQY
TRBV12-3/TRBV12-4 | ASSLGPVGGYT
TRBV12-5 | ASGLPRGLAGGFLYEQY
TRBV6-4 | ASSEAETGGTDTQY
TRBV18 | ASSPGDRAIYGYT
TRBV18 | ASSFTGQLNTEAF
TRBV30 | AAHQGFNSPLH
TRBV7-9 | ASSRSGTANNEQF
TRBV6-1 | ASSENTGGNYGYT
TRBV27 | APKEIPKQRGRN
TRBV20-1 | SVGVAF
TRBV5-6 | ASSLGARRGYEQY
TRBV27 | ASSPRSGMNTGELF
TRBV10-2 | ASSKSTEAF
TRBV6-5 | ASRTRVSEAF
TRBV11-3 | ASSLGTAEAF
TRBV30 | AWSFGTDTQY
TRBV9 | ASSVGSGGVNEQF
TRBV6-5 | AIADRSFGYT
TRBV18 | ASSSRQGGIYGYT
TRBV19 | ASKGGGTEAF
TRBV5-6 | ASSFRDRLTEAF
TRBV7-8 | ASSLAGQGLYGYT
TRBV12-3/TRBV12-4 | ASSLEGAGGYT
TRBV9 | ASSVTTGELF
TRBV7-2 | ASSPPSGGLPFTDTQY
TRBV27 | ASRTTGSYGYT
TRBV12-3/TRBV12-4 | AVQGIATDTQY
TRBV19 | ASSIRQATGELF
TRBV30 | AWRPGYNEQF
TRBV5-4 | ASSWGQGARLDYGYT
TRBV18 | ASSPLWGHTGELF
TRBV27 | ASSSGPGQRYSGELF
TRBV5-4 | ASSPWTAQETQY
TRBV12-3/TRBV12-4 | ASSFASSDEQY
TRBV5-5 | ARSTGYTEAF
TRBV19 | ASSINVGLANNEQF